This T cell receptor (beta chain) was captured in a study of naive and memory T cell subsets. Comments on this clonotype: Antigen specificity is unknown.

Both TRBC1 and TRBC2 were covered by a beta constant-region primer of two equimolar oligonucleotides. From the UMI-ligation and nested PCR reads, TCRdb called clonotypes with MiXCR, one entry per CDR3 protein. Altogether 70,000 to 95,000 distinct CDR3 sequences are present, roughly 7% being singletons, with the ten largest covering over 1.5%. This CDR3 region has 12 residues. Germline loops: CDR1 MDHEN, CDR2 SYDVKM. J was trimmed by 13 bases and V by 5 bases; bases with no gene match: 10. CMV status came from CD4+ IFNgamma after overnight CMV lysate stimulation. Study conclusions and caveats: Gini index rose across naive, CM, EM and EMRA in CD4 and CD8.

The TCR sequence derives from a human donor in good health. The sequenced sample consisted of central memory CD4+ T cells from blood. The V gene is TRBV28, the J gene TRBJ2-7; 8 bases map to TRBD2. CDR3 nucleotide sequence: TGTGCCAGCAGTCGGGGGGGGGTAGTAGTATACTTC. Its protein is CASSRGGVVVYF.